This TCR beta chain was captured by sequencing in a study of CD8 T cells in ankylosing spondylitis. MiXCR, applied by TCRdb to the 5' RACE reads, yields one record per CDR3 protein. This repertoire shows 150,000 to 200,000 distinct CDR3 sequences, roughly 13% found once; its top ten account for approximately 9.9%. General study findings and limits: The authors reported significant enrichment of disease-linked clones in matched ankylosing spondylitis synovial fluid. A TCR beta motif of under ten highly homologous variants seemed to mark ankylosing spondylitis blood.

With regard to this clonotype: The antigen remains unidentified.

The V and J ends lost 3 bases and 5 bases respectively, with 8 bases between them. Germline CDR1 is DFQATT and CDR2 is SNEGSKA (reference sequence). The CDR3 covers 11 residues. This TCR was recovered from a female donor with ankylosing spondylitis or in good health (not recorded which). The sequencing input was blood, either unsorted or a sorted T cell fraction (not recorded which). This chain joins TRBV20-1 and TRBJ2-7; D may be TRBD2 (6 bases). The CDR3 spells CSASGGDEQYF. CDR3 in DNA: TGCAGTGCTAGTGGCGGGGACGAGCAGTACTTC.